The rows below give T cell receptor beta chains drawn from one sample of a study of cytomegalovirus exposure and HLA in healthy donors. This table comes from immunoSEQ multiplex PCR, and its TCRdb copy is limited to in-frame clones, with some not included. The sample shows about 150,000 clones, roughly three quarters of them seen only once. The specimen sequenced was PBMCs. The receptors were gathered from a male donor in good health and CMV-seronegative. Both conserved end residues are part of each CDR3. The order of the fields is V gene, J gene, CDR3 protein.

V: TRBV7-9
J: TRBJ1-1
CDR3: CASSRQELNTEAFF

V: TRBV9
J: TRBJ1-5
CDR3: CASSVGGLSNQPQHF

V: TRBV2
J: TRBJ2-3
CDR3: CASSGIAGVTDTQYF

V: TRBV18
J: TRBJ1-4
CDR3: CASSPAPGQGEEKLFF

V: TRBV11-2
J: TRBJ2-1
CDR3: CASSLRSGGFGSSYNEQFF

V: TRBV2
J: TRBJ2-4
CDR3: CASMGLRGRGHIQYF

V: TRBV7-9
J: TRBJ1-1
CDR3: CASSRDRDTEAFF

V: TRBV30
J: TRBJ2-1
CDR3: CAWLGHNEQFF

V: TRBV10-3
J: TRBJ1-5
CDR3: CAISEGEGDIYSNQPQHF

V: TRBV6-1
J: TRBJ2-2
CDR3: CATRLVHRGELFF

V: TRBV28
J: TRBJ2-4
CDR3: CASIPDLRGNIQYF

V: TRBV15
J: TRBJ2-7
CDR3: CATSREGGRVSYEQYF

V: TRBV6-5
J: TRBJ2-4
CDR3: CASSYSVGGVQYF

V: TRBV20-1
J: TRBJ1-2
CDR3: CSARPEGF

V: TRBV7-2
J: TRBJ2-7
CDR3: CASSPQGSSYEQYF

V: TRBV9
J: TRBJ2-7
CDR3: CASSSGGRPYEQYF

V: TRBV7-9
J: TRBJ2-7
CDR3: CASSFFAGYNEQYF

V: TRBV29-1
J: TRBJ1-1
CDR3: CSVQNTEAFF

V: TRBV19
J: TRBJ2-7
CDR3: CASSAQGGPFYEQYF

V: TRBV15
J: TRBJ1-5
CDR3: CATSRDPYMYSNQPQHF

V: TRBV6-5
J: TRBJ1-1
CDR3: CASSYEGTGSWAEAFF

V: TRBV5-1
J: TRBJ2-5
CDR3: CATSGQGQETQYF

V: TRBV5-1
J: TRBJ2-2
CDR3: CASSLGGLDTGELFF

V: TRBV30
J: TRBJ2-1
CDR3: CAWSVGGYNEQFF

V: TRBV6-5
J: TRBJ2-2
CDR3: CASSSGTSGNTGELFF

V: TRBV4-1
J: TRBJ1-5
CDR3: CASSQWLGGLQPQHF

V: TRBV5-1
J: TRBJ1-1
CDR3: CASSPKRTGMSSEAFF

V: TRBV28
J: TRBJ1-2
CDR3: CASNRGGGGGYTF

V: TRBV5-6
J: TRBJ2-5
CDR3: CASSLRVMGRETQYF

V: TRBV27
J: TRBJ2-7
CDR3: CASSPGRRAYEQYF

V: TRBV2
J: TRBJ2-5
CDR3: CASSENRGQQTQYF

V: TRBV5-1
J: TRBJ2-7
CDR3: CASSSGPGLAGGPLYEQYF

V: TRBV5-1
J: TRBJ2-7
CDR3: CASSPTGGTYEQYF

V: TRBV7-8
J: TRBJ1-6
CDR3: CASSSPARRRQGSPLHF

V: TRBV6-5
J: TRBJ1-5
CDR3: CASSSEPMQPQHF

V: TRBV19
J: TRBJ2-7
CDR3: CASSKRPDKGYEQYF

V: TRBV10-2
J: TRBJ2-7
CDR3: CASSDPLDRASSYEQYF